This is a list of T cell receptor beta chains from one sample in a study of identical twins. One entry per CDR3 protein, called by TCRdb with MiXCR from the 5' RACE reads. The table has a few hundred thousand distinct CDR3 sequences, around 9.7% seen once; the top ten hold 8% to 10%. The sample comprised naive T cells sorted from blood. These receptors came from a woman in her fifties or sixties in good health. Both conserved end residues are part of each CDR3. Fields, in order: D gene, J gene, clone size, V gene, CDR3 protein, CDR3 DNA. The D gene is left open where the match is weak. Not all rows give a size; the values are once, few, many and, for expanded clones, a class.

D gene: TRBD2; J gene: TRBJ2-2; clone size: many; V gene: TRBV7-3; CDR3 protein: CAIRGEAGELFF; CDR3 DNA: TGTGCCATACGGGGGGAGGCCGGGGAGCTGTTTTTT
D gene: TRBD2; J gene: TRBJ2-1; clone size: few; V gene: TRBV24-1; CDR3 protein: CATSDLTLAGGREQFF; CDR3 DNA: TGTGCCACCAGTGATTTGACGCTAGCGGGAGGTCGGGAGCAGTTCTTC
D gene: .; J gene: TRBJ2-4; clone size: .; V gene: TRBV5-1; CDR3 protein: CASSLGSRLENIQYF; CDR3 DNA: TGCGCCAGCAGCTTGGGGTCGAGGTTAGAAAACATTCAGTACTTC
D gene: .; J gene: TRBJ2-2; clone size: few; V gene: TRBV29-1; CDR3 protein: CSADRNTGELFF; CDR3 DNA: TGCAGCGCCGACAGGAACACCGGGGAGCTGTTTTTT
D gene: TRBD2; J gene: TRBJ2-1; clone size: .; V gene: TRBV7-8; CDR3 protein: CASRPNRGRESSYNEQFF; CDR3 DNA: TGTGCCAGCAGGCCAAACCGCGGGCGGGAGAGCTCCTACAATGAGCAGTTCTTC
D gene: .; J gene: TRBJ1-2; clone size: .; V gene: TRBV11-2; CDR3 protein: CASSLEPYAGTF; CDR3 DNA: TGTGCCAGCAGCTTAGAACCATATGCGGGGACCTTC
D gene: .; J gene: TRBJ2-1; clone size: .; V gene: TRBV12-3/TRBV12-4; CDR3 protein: CASTGGSYNEQFF; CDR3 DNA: TGTGCCAGCACTGGAGGCTCCTACAATGAGCAGTTCTTC
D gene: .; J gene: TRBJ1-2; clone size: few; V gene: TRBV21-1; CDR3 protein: CASSIPGTGGYGYTF; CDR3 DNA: TGTGCCAGCAGCATCCCCGGGACAGGGGGCTATGGCTACACCTTC
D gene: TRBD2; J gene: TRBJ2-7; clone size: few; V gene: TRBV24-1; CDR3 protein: CATEAGGPNEQYF; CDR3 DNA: TGTGCCACCGAGGCGGGAGGGCCGAACGAGCAGTACTTC
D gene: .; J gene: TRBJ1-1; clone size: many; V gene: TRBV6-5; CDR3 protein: CASSYSRTEQENTEAFF; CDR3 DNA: TGTGCCAGCAGTTACTCTAGGACAGAGCAAGAGAACACTGAAGCTTTCTTT
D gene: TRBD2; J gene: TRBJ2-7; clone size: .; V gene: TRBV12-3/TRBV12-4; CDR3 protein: CASSLNSRLAGGPYEQYF; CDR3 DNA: TGTGCCAGCAGTCTAAACTCTCGTCTAGCGGGAGGGCCCTACGAGCAGTACTTC
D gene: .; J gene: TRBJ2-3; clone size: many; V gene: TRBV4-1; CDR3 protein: CASSQDWTPSTDTQYF; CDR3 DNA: TGCGCCAGCAGCCAAGATTGGACGCCTAGCACAGATACGCAGTATTTT
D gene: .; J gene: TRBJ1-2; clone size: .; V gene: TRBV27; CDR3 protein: CASSPIEGGEDGYTF; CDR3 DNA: TGTGCCAGCAGTCCCATCGAGGGAGGGGAGGACGGCTACACCTTC
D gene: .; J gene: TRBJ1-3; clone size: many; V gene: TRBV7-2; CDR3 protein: CASSLGGEPRLGNTIYF; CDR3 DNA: TGTGCCAGCAGCTTAGGGGGGGAACCAAGACTGGGAAACACCATATATTTT
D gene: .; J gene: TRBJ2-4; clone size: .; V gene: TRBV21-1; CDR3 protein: CASSVRRKFLLAKNIQYF; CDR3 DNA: TGTGCCAGCAGCGTCCGAAGAAAGTTCTTGCTAGCCAAAAACATTCAGTACTTC
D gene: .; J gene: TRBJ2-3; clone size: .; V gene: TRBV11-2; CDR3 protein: CASSLLAGRDTQYF; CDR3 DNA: TGTGCCAGCAGCCTCCTTGCAGGAAGGGATACGCAGTATTTT
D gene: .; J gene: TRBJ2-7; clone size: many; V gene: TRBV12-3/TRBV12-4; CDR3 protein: CASSFLSGFMSEQYF; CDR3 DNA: TGTGCCAGCAGTTTTCTGTCGGGTTTTATGTCCGAGCAGTACTTC
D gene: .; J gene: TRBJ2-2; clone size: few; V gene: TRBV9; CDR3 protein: CASRRDDTSGELFF; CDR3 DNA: TGTGCCAGCAGGAGGGACGACACCTCCGGGGAGCTGTTTTTT
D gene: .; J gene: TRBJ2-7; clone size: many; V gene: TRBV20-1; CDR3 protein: CSAGRQEDEQYF; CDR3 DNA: TGCAGTGCGGGGAGGCAGGAGGACGAGCAGTACTTC
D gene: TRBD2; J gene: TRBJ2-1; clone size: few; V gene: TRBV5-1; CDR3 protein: CASSLGGGLKNEQFF; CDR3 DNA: TGCGCCAGCAGCTTGGGGGGGGGATTGAAGAATGAGCAGTTCTTC